These 23 T cell receptor beta chains were all obtained from the same sample, sequenced in a study of T cell responses to AZD1222 COVID-19 vaccine. Assay: immunoSEQ multiplex PCR; the TCRdb copy retains only in-frame clones and omits some. Here the sample spans roughly 100,000 clones, about 85% being singletons. Sequencing used peripheral blood, obtained on day 0 of AZD1222 vaccination. These receptor sequences come from an adult in good health.

The chain links TRBV30 to TRBJ2-7; 10 positions match TRBD2. The CDR3 is 12 residues long. J was trimmed by 5 bases and V by 7 bases; bases with no gene match: 5. Germline CDR1 reads GTSNPN; CDR2 reads SVGIG (reference sequence). The CDR3 DNA sequence: TGTGCCTCAGCGGGAGGGCGAGACGAGCAGTACTTC. Translating gives CASAGGRDEQYF.

This chain links TRBV27 with TRBJ2-1, with D possibly called TRBD1 or TRBD2 (5 bases each). V lost 0 bases and J 4 bases, leaving 13 bases between the germline ends. This CDR3 is built from 16 residues. Germline V CDR1 and CDR2: MNHEY, SMNVEV (reference sequence). The CDR3 spells CASSLSTLGTYNEQFF. The CDR3 coding sequence is TGTGCCAGCAGTTTATCCACCCTGGGGACGTACAATGAGCAGTTCTTC.

The chain has TRBV29-1 and TRBJ2-7; TRBD1 agrees at 9 bases. The CDR3 covers 14 residues. Germline assignment: CDR1 SQVTM and CDR2 ANQGSEA. The J segment lost 1 base and the V segment lost 2 bases, leaving 3 bases of the junction unmatched. DNA for the CDR3: TGCAGCGTTGAAACGGGGACAGGGTCCTACGAGCAGTACTTC. This codes for CSVETGTGSYEQYF.

The J gene is TRBJ2-5, the V gene TRBV14; 8 bases map to TRBD2. Germline V gene data show CDR1 as SGHDN and CDR2 as FVKESK. This CDR3 contains 16 residues. Trimming removed 4 bases from V and 2 bases from J; junction bases left unmatched: 9. Here the CDR3 reads CASSPLSGGTQETQYF. The CDR3 bases are TGTGCCAGCAGCCCGCTTTCGGGGGGGACTCAAGAGACCCAGTACTTC.

The CDR3: CASSQDHTGEAQETQYF. As DNA, the CDR3 is TGTGCCAGCAGCCAAGATCATACAGGGGAAGCCCAAGAGACCCAGTACTTC. The chain couples TRBV4-2 to TRBJ2-5, with 7 bases fitting TRBD1. With V trimmed by 0 bases and J by 1 base, 8 bases remained unmatched. CDR1 is LGHNA, CDR2 YNFKEQ, per germline. The CDR3 consists of 17 residues.

CDR3 DNA sequence: TGTGCCAGCAGCGTAGGGGGCAGTACTAGCACAGATACGCAGTATTTT. Protein product: CASSVGGSTSTDTQYF. The V gene is TRBV9, the J gene TRBJ2-3; D possibly corresponds to TRBD1 (5 bases). Germline V gene sequence: CDR1 SGDLS, CDR2 YYNGEE. The length of the CDR3 is 16 residues. Trimming removed 0 bases from V and 0 bases from J, with 11 bases in between.

Turning to this clone: Germline is not matched at one junction end, which may reflect a read error. J is TRBJ2-7 and V is TRBV6-1; TRBD1 might be the D (7 bases). From germline, CDR1 is MNHNS and CDR2 SASEGT. The CDR3 has 14 amino acids. Here the CDR3 DNA reads TGTGCCAGCAGTAAAGCAGGGGGGCCCTACGAGCAGTACTTC. Translation: CASSKAGGPYEQYF.

The V and J genes are TRBV7-2 and TRBJ1-4; perhaps TRBD1 as D (6 bases). CDR3 length: 15 amino acids. V lost 0 bases, J lost 8 bases, and 13 bases lay in between. CDR1 and CDR2 from the germline V gene are SGHTA and FQGNSA. CDR3 region: CASSLAGAGGEKLFF. CDR3 nucleotides: TGTGCCAGCAGCTTAGCGGGGGCAGGAGGCGAAAAACTGTTTTTT.

The V and J genes are TRBV6-2 or TRBV6-3 and TRBJ1-5; D is undetermined. Germline assignment: CDR1 MNHEY and CDR2 SVGEGT. With 2 bases removed from V and 3 bases from J, the gap between germline ends came to 5 bases. This CDR3 spans 13 amino acids. In nucleotides, the CDR3 is TGTGCCAGCAGTTACCGGGACAATCAGCCCCAGCATTTT. As protein: CASSYRDNQPQHF.

The chain combines TRBV5-4 with TRBJ1-1; D unresolved. Looked up from germline, CDR1 is SGHNT and CDR2 is YYREEE (reference sequence). The CDR3 sequence is 16 residues long. V was shortened by 2 bases and J by 2 bases, with 16 bases between the two germline ends. The CDR3 sequence is CASSLPPGEGNTEAFF. The CDR3 DNA reads TGTGCCAGCAGCTTACCGCCCGGGGAAGGAAACACTGAAGCTTTCTTT.

This chain joins TRBV5-6 and TRBJ2-3, with 12 bases that match TRBD2. The ends lost 3 bases at V and 5 bases at J; junction bases unmatched: 7. Germline V gene sequence: CDR1 SGHDT, CDR2 YYEEEE. There are 16 residues in the CDR3. This CDR3 reads CASSWASGGALDTQYF. The DNA of the CDR3 is TGTGCCAGCAGCTGGGCTAGCGGGGGGGCCCTAGATACGCAGTATTTT.

The table lists this clone with a few counts. This chain joins TRBV4-1 and TRBJ2-5; D possibly corresponds to TRBD1 (6 bases). The CDR3 loop spans 16 amino acids. Trimming took 1 base from V and 5 from J, leaving 17 bases between them. Per germline, CDR1 MGHRA and CDR2 YSYEKL. The CDR3 here is CASSQGARLGGETQYF. The DNA of the CDR3 is TGCGCCAGCAGCCAAGGTGCTAGACTTGGGGGCGAGACCCAGTACTTC.

The chain links TRBV24-1 to TRBJ1-2; D is uncertain. Per the germline V gene, CDR1 is KGHDR and CDR2 is SFDVKD. The CDR3 runs 13 residues. V was pared by 4 bases and J by 3 bases, with 8 bases between. CDR3 sequence (DNA): TGTGCCACCAGTGACCTCGGACACTATGGCTACACCTTC. This codes for CATSDLGHYGYTF.

The chain uses TRBV19 and TRBJ2-1, with no clear D. From germline, CDR1 is LNHDA and CDR2 SQIVND (reference sequence). V lost 5 bases, J lost 0 bases, and 11 bases lay in between. CDR3 size: 15 residues. Here the CDR3 reads CASSPDQSSYNEQFF. CDR3 DNA sequence: TGTGCCAGTAGTCCCGACCAAAGCTCCTACAATGAGCAGTTCTTC.

The chain recombines TRBV30 with TRBJ2-1; TRBD2 matches at 8 bases. Unmatched junction bases numbered 5, after V lost 1 base and J lost 0 bases. This CDR3 has 16 amino acids. The germline CDR1 and CDR2 sequences are GTSNPN and SVGIG (reference sequence). The CDR3 reads CAWSGSGGSSYNEQFF. CDR3 in DNA: TGTGCCTGGAGTGGAAGCGGGGGCAGCTCCTACAATGAGCAGTTCTTC.

The chain is built from TRBV7-9 and TRBJ2-7; 9 nucleotides match TRBD1. The trim removed 0 bases at V and 4 bases at J, leaving 7 bases unmatched. CDR3 length: 16 amino acids. Germline V CDR1 and CDR2: SEHNR, FQNEAQ (reference sequence). CDR3 loop: CASSLAEGQGPYEQYF. CDR3 sequence (DNA): TGTGCCAGCAGCTTAGCGGAGGGACAGGGCCCTTACGAGCAGTACTTC.

The chain is built from TRBV7-2 and TRBJ2-5, with 7 bases identical to TRBD2. Germline CDR1 is SGHTA and CDR2 is FQGNSA. V dropped 5 bases and J dropped 4; count of bases not matched to a gene: 7. The length of the CDR3 is 14 residues. For the CDR3, the DNA is TGTGCCAGCAGCCGGGGAACTAGCGTAGAGACCCAGTACTTC. Amino acids: CASSRGTSVETQYF.

The V gene is TRBV6-5, the J gene TRBJ2-1, with a weak D call TRBD1 (8 bases). With 6 bases removed from V and 9 bases from J, the gap between germline ends came to 12 bases. Germline loops: CDR1 MNHEY, CDR2 SVGAGI. The CDR3 is 12 residues long. DNA of the CDR3: TGTGCCAGCAGCACAGGGGGGGGTGAGCAGTTCTTC. Amino acid sequence: CASSTGGGEQFF.

The chain links TRBV11-1 to TRBJ2-6, with no clear D. Trimming pared 5 bases from V and 2 bases from J, leaving 10 bases between. Germline CDR1 SGHAT, CDR2 FQDESV (reference sequence). This CDR3 contains 15 residues. CDR3 in amino acids: CASSPNRAGANVLTF. CDR3 DNA: TGTGCCAGCAGCCCTAATCGCGCTGGGGCCAACGTCCTGACTTTC.

The chain links TRBV4-3 to TRBJ1-2, with a weak D call TRBD1 (6 bases). CDR3 length equals 14 residues. Germline V CDR1 and CDR2: LGHNA, YSLEER. V was cut by 0 bases and J by 3 bases, with 8 bases left in between. As DNA, the CDR3 is TGCGCCAGCAGCCAAGATAGGGGGGACTATGGCTACACCTTC. Its protein is CASSQDRGDYGYTF.

This CDR3 reads CAWTSGTGGEAFF. CDR3 sequence (DNA): TGTGCCTGGACCTCCGGGACAGGGGGTGAAGCTTTCTTT. J is TRBJ1-1 and V is TRBV30; 11 nucleotides agree with TRBD1. V shed 4 bases and J 7 bases; nucleotides not matched to a gene: 5. Germline CDR1 and CDR2: GTSNPN and SVGIG (reference sequence). This CDR3 spans 13 amino acids. Full variable domain (remainder filled in from reference TRBV30 and TRBJ1-1): SQTIHQWPATLVQPVGSPLSLECTVEGTSNPNLYWYRQAAGRGLQLLFYSVGIGQISSEVPQNLSASRPQDRQFILSSKKLLLSDSGFYLCAWTSGTGGEAFFGQGTRLTVV.

There are a few counts of this clone. This chain connects TRBV12-5 to TRBJ1-5; weak D call: TRBD1 (6 bases). Per germline, CDR1 LGHNT and CDR2 FRNRAP. This CDR3 has 12 residues. Trimming stripped 6 bases from V and 6 bases from J, with 9 bases between. The CDR3 here is CASGQGSQPQHF. CDR3 nucleotide sequence: TGTGCTAGTGGGCAGGGGAGTCAGCCCCAGCATTTT.

The CDR3 nucleotides read TGTGCCAGCAGTCCGGCGGCCCTGACAGCGAACACTGAAGCTTTCTTT. Protein: CASSPAALTANTEAFF. The chain carries TRBV28 and TRBJ1-1; D is perhaps TRBD1 (5 bases). The CDR3 spans 16 residues. CDR1 is MDHEN and CDR2 is SYDVKM in the germline V gene. Trimming removed 5 bases from V and 1 base from J, with 17 bases in between.